The 29 T cell receptor beta chains in this list originate from one sample, sequenced in a study of response to subunit inactivated influenza vaccine (dated 2018 in TCRdb). Library preparation employed RT-PCR. The run used an Illumina HiSeq 2500. TCRdb ran its own pipeline on the public reads, namely fastp trimming at Q25 and MiXCR clone calling, and kept in-frame beta chains. One record per CDR3 amino acid sequence lists the most common genes and DNA. The sample data list about 500,000 distinct CDR3 sequences, and approximately 17% of these were observed just once. Over 2.5% of the sample goes to the ten largest clones. Specimen: CD4+ T cells sorted from PBMCs, collected approximately 25 months after vaccination. These TCRs come from a man between 50 and 75 years old who received an inactivated influenza vaccine. Donor details come from another sample of the same person, matched by shared clones.

This clonotype was recorded a few times. The V call is TRBV6-2 or TRBV6-3, the J call TRBJ2-3; no firm D call. The ends were cut back, 6 bases at V and 5 bases at J, with 9 bases in the middle. The CDR3 runs to 12 residues. Germline V gene data show CDR1 as MNHEY and CDR2 as SVGEGT. CDR3 bases: TGTGCCAGCAGCCCTCAACTAGATACGCAGTATTTT. Encoded protein: CASSPQLDTQYF.

This chain connects TRBV24-1 to TRBJ2-3, with 8 bases matching TRBD2. J lost 4 bases, V lost 8 bases, and 4 bases had no gene match. The CDR3 runs to 13 residues. Germline lookup yields CDR1 KGHDR and CDR2 SFDVKD. Here the CDR3 DNA reads TGTGCCACCATAGGACTAGCTGCAGATACGCAGTATTTT. This gives the protein CATIGLAADTQYF.

CDR3 DNA sequence: TGTGCCAGCTCACCAGTGGGGCAGCCCCAGCATTTT. Residues: CASSPVGQPQHF. This chain uses TRBV18 with TRBJ1-5; D is ambiguous. V lost 2 bases to trimming and J lost 7 bases, with 6 bases between them. Germline values: CDR1 KGHSH, CDR2 LQKENI. The CDR3 extends over 12 amino acids.

This clonotype was seen more than once but under ten times. The chain links TRBV7-9 to TRBJ2-3; no clear D gene. This CDR3 spans 17 amino acids. CDR1 is SEHNR, CDR2 FQNEAQ, per germline (reference sequence). The ends were cut back, 1 base at V and 0 bases at J, with 14 bases in the middle. The CDR3 DNA reads TGTGCCAGCAGCTTAGTTAGGCAGTCTCCTAGCACAGATACGCAGTATTTT. Residues: CASSLVRQSPSTDTQYF.

The V and J genes are TRBV29-1 and TRBJ2-7; 7 positions match TRBD2. CDR1 and CDR2 from the germline V gene are SQVTM and ANQGSEA. V shed 6 bases and J 0 bases; nucleotides not matched to a gene: 11. The CDR3 covers 15 residues. CDR3 DNA sequence: TGCAGCGTAAGAGCGGGGAGTCCCCTCTCCTACGAGCAGTACTTC. Protein: CSVRAGSPLSYEQYF.

J is TRBJ2-7 and V is TRBV25-1; tentatively, D is TRBD1 (6 bases). V shed 3 bases and J shed 2 bases, with 11 bases lying between them. The germline CDR1 and CDR2 sequences are MGHDK and SYGVNS. The CDR3 sequence is 14 residues long. CDR3 DNA: TGTGCCAGCAGTGACCGGGACACCACCTACGAGCAGTACTTC. Amino acid sequence: CASSDRDTTYEQYF.

The V and J genes are TRBV20-1 and TRBJ1-5; TRBD1 aligns across 7 bases. CDR1 and CDR2 (germline): DFQATT, SNEGSKA (reference sequence). With V trimmed by 7 bases and J by 2 bases, 8 bases remained unmatched. CDR3 length: 14 amino acids. The CDR3 nucleotides are TGCAGTGGGATACAGGGGACAGGCAATCAGCCCCAGCATTTT. Its translation is CSGIQGTGNQPQHF.

J is TRBJ1-6 and V is TRBV27; possibly TRBD1 for D (5 bases). V was shortened by 3 bases and J by 9 bases, with 18 bases between the two germline ends. There are 16 residues in the CDR3. Germline-derived CDR1 and CDR2 are MNHEY and SMNVEV (reference sequence). The CDR3 here is CASSFRQGSIGSPLHF. CDR3 DNA sequence: TGTGCCAGCAGTTTCCGGCAGGGTAGTATCGGTTCACCCCTCCACTTT.

This clonotype has only a few counts. The chain has TRBV9 and TRBJ1-3, with a possible D match to TRBD1 (5 bases). Between the trimmed V and J ends, which lost 3 bases and 4 bases, there was a span of 11 bases. The germline V gene encodes CDR1 SGDLS and CDR2 YYNGEE. This CDR3 comprises 14 residues. CDR3 in DNA: TGTGCCAGCAGCGCGGGGCAGCAAGGAAACACCATATATTTT. As protein: CASSAGQQGNTIYF.

This rearrangement joins TRBV20-1 to TRBJ2-1, with 9 bases lining up with TRBD2. J gave up 8 bases and V 3 bases, and 5 bases lay outside the gene matches. The length of the CDR3 is 13 residues. The V gene's germline CDR1 is DFQATT and CDR2 SNEGSKA (reference sequence). CDR3 coding DNA: TGCAGTGCTAGTGCGGGAGGGCCGGATGAGCAGTTCTTC. The encoded protein is CSASAGGPDEQFF.

The gene calls are TRBV21-1 and TRBJ1-1; the table's D gene call, TRBD1, was not cross checked with the DNA. TRBV21-1 is designated a pseudogene. CDR3 length equals 15 residues. CDR3 region: CASSKEAGGENEAFF. The CDR3, as DNA: TGTGCCAGCAGCAAAGAGGCGGGGGGCGAGAATGAAGCTTTCTTT.

This clonotype was counted only a few times. The genes are TRBV3-1 and TRBJ1-4; a weak D match, TRBD1 (5 bases). From germline, CDR1 is LGHDT and CDR2 YNNKEL (reference sequence). There are 15 residues in the CDR3. V dropped 8 bases and J dropped 7 bases, with 20 bases sitting between them. The CDR3 DNA sequence: TGTGCCAGCCGTGAATCGGGGGAGTCTAGTGAAAAACTGTTTTTT. Protein sequence: CASRESGESSEKLFF.

The chain combines TRBV12-3 or TRBV12-4 with TRBJ2-5; no clear D. Trimming stripped 4 bases from V and 5 bases from J, with 26 bases between. The CDR3 contains 18 residues. CDR3 amino acids: CASSYTTGTTLLGETQYF. The CDR3 DNA sequence: TGTGCCAGCAGTTATACTACCGGCACGACTCTTCTGGGGGAGACCCAGTACTTC.

The chain recombines TRBV11-1 with TRBJ2-2; D ambiguous. Trimming removed 4 bases at V and 2 bases at J, with 11 bases between. Germline V lookup: CDR1 SGHAT, CDR2 FQDESV (reference sequence). This CDR3 has 15 amino acids. Here the CDR3 DNA reads TGTGCCAGCAGCTCCCGTTTTCTTAACACCGGGGAGCTGTTTTTT. Translation: CASSSRFLNTGELFF.

This clonotype was detected only a few times. This chain links TRBV5-6 with TRBJ2-7; unclear D gene. CDR1 and CDR2 (germline): SGHDT, YYEEEE. The CDR3 totals 13 residues. Trimming stripped 3 bases from V and 0 bases from J, with 7 bases between. In DNA, the CDR3 is TGTGCCAGCAGCTACAGAAACTCCTACGAGCAGTACTTC. This sequence encodes CASSYRNSYEQYF. The full variable domain, completed using reference TRBV5-6 and TRBJ2-7, is DAGVTQSPTHLIKTRGQQVTLRCSPKSGHDTVSWYQQALGQGPQFIFQYYEEEERQRGNFPDRFSGHQFPNYSSELNVNALLLGDSALYLCASSYRNSYEQYFGPGTRLTVT.

The chain links TRBV6-5 to TRBJ2-7; D is ambiguous. Germline V gives CDR1 MNHEY, CDR2 SVGAGI. The CDR3 has 13 amino acids. V was cut by 2 bases and J by 1 base, with 6 bases left in between. The CDR3 loop is CASSYRPSYEQYF. DNA of the CDR3: TGTGCCAGCAGTTACCGTCCTTCCTACGAGCAGTACTTC.

This clonotype has ten or more counts. The V and J genes are TRBV12-3 or TRBV12-4 and TRBJ2-7; 8 bases are a match to TRBD1. The CDR3 length is 14 residues. After removal of 6 bases from V and 0 bases from J, the junction contained 4 bases not matched to a gene. CDR3 sequence: CASRGTGRSYEQYF. The CDR3 DNA is TGTGCCAGCAGAGGGACAGGACGCTCCTACGAGCAGTACTTC.

There are a few counts of this clonotype. The genes are TRBV7-8 and TRBJ1-2; D is unresolved. V lost 3 bases, J lost 3 bases, and 8 bases lay in between. The CDR3 runs to 13 residues. Germline loops: CDR1 SGHVS, CDR2 FQNEAQ. CDR3 sequence reads: CASSLSSDYGYTF. The CDR3 nucleotides are TGTGCCAGCAGCTTGAGCAGTGACTATGGCTACACCTTC.

This chain uses TRBV12-3 or TRBV12-4 with TRBJ2-7; 7 bases map to TRBD2. CDR3 size: 14 residues. Trimming cost V 6 bases and J 8 bases; bases outside gene matches: 13. In nucleotides, the CDR3 is TGTGCCAGCAGCCGGGGGGATGAGGGAATCCAGCAGTACTTC. It codes for CASSRGDEGIQQYF.

J is TRBJ1-2 and V is TRBV20-1; no firm D call. The CDR3 has 14 amino acids. V was pared by 3 bases and J by 5 bases, with 16 bases between. Germline CDR1 is DFQATT and CDR2 is SNEGSKA (reference sequence). The CDR3, as DNA: TGCAGTGCTAGCCCTCTGGAGGGCATGTATGGCTACACCTTC. The encoded protein is CSASPLEGMYGYTF.

V is TRBV12-3 or TRBV12-4 and J is TRBJ2-2; tentatively, D is TRBD1 or TRBD2 (6 bases each). This CDR3 region has 14 residues. V lost 6 bases to trimming and J lost 4 bases, with 12 bases between them. This CDR3 is CASRPRGPTGELFF. DNA of the CDR3: TGTGCCAGCAGGCCCCGGGGGCCCACCGGGGAGCTGTTTTTT.

The J gene is TRBJ2-7, the V gene TRBV28; 9 nucleotides align to TRBD1. Per germline, CDR1 MDHEN and CDR2 SYDVKM. The CDR3 has 15 residues. V gave up 8 bases and J gave up 2 bases; unmatched junction bases: 10. The CDR3 protein is CASGIPGQGTYEQYF. The CDR3 coding sequence is TGTGCCAGCGGTATACCGGGACAGGGAACCTACGAGCAGTACTTC.

This clonotype has a handful of counts. The rearrangement links TRBV3-1 to TRBJ1-1; TRBD1 aligns across 7 bases. This CDR3 has 13 amino acids. J lost 7 bases, V lost 1 base, and 3 bases had no gene match. CDR1 is LGHDT and CDR2 is YNNKEL in the germline V gene (reference sequence). This chain's CDR3 is CASSQGRQGEAFF. CDR3 nucleotide sequence: TGTGCCAGCAGCCAAGGGAGACAGGGTGAAGCTTTCTTT.

The J gene is TRBJ1-2, the V gene TRBV10-3, with TRBD1 matching 8 bases. The CDR3 is made up of 13 amino acids. Germline V gene lookup returns CDR1 ENHRY and CDR2 SYGVKD. The V gene end was trimmed by 6 bases and the J gene end by 3 bases; junction bases not matched to a gene: 3. Here the CDR3 reads CAISPQGDYGYTF. In nucleotides, the CDR3 is TGTGCCATCAGCCCACAGGGGGACTATGGCTACACCTTC.

The genes are TRBV3-1 and TRBJ1-6, with D tentatively TRBD1 (5 bases). There are 14 residues in the CDR3. Germline V gene lookup returns CDR1 LGHDT and CDR2 YNNKEL (reference sequence). The V gene lost 3 bases and the J gene lost 9 bases, with 12 bases spanning the gap. The CDR3: CASSHIQGGSPLHF. CDR3 sequence (DNA): TGTGCCAGCAGCCATATTCAGGGAGGTTCACCCCTCCACTTT.

The chain joins TRBV4-3 to TRBJ1-1; D is unresolved. Germline V gene lookup returns CDR1 LGHNA and CDR2 YSLEER. The CDR3 loop spans 15 amino acids. V lost 0 bases to trimming and J lost 3 bases, with 11 bases between them. CDR3 residues: CASSQEVHPDTEAFF. CDR3 DNA: TGCGCCAGCAGCCAAGAAGTCCACCCCGACACTGAAGCTTTCTTT.

This clonotype was picked up a small number of times. The chain uses TRBV7-9 and TRBJ1-3; no firm D call. The CDR3 consists of 17 residues. Per the germline V gene, CDR1 is SEHNR and CDR2 is FQNEAQ (reference sequence). Trimming removed 5 bases at V and 4 bases at J, with 21 bases between. This CDR3 reads CASSPGPPRGVGNTIYF. The CDR3 DNA reads TGTGCCAGCAGCCCCGGTCCTCCGCGCGGGGTAGGAAACACCATATATTTT.

This clonotype was found a few times. The rearrangement joins TRBV5-1 to TRBJ2-5; D gene uncertain. There are 14 residues in the CDR3. With 6 bases removed from V and 1 base from J, the gap between germline ends came to 13 bases. Germline CDR1 and CDR2: SGHRS and YFSETQ. CDR3 coding DNA: TGCGCCAGCACCTTCTTTGAGGCCCAAGAGACCCAGTACTTC. Protein product: CASTFFEAQETQYF.

Concerning this clonotype itself: One end of the junction is discordant with germline, which a read error may explain. V and J are TRBV7-9 and TRBJ2-7; D might be TRBD1 (7 bases). This CDR3 spans 14 amino acids. Germline CDR1 is SEHNR and CDR2 is FQNEAQ (reference sequence). This chain's CDR3 is CASSLEGGQYEQYF. As DNA, the CDR3 is TGTGCGAGCAGCTTAGAGGGGGGACAGTACGAGCAGTACTTC. The full variable domain, with the rest looked up from reference TRBV7-9 and TRBJ2-7, is DTGVSQNPRHKITKRGQNVTFRCDPISEHNRLYWYRQTLGQGPEFLTYFQNEAQLEKSRLLSDRFSAERPKGSFSTLEIQRTEQGDSAMYLCASSLEGGQYEQYFGPGTRLTVT.